The 30 T cell receptor beta chains listed next were all sequenced from one sample in a study of response to subunit inactivated influenza vaccine. TCRdb re-derived calls from the RT-PCR reads in MiXCR, one entry per CDR3 protein. The sample consists of around 530,000 distinct CDR3 sequences, around 11% of them appearing once. Material: PBMCs from blood, obtained on the day of vaccination. The source is a man in his fifties who received an inactivated influenza vaccine.

This clonotype was observed at least ten times. This chain connects TRBV5-1 to TRBJ2-7, with 7 bases that match TRBD1. Trimming removed 4 bases from V and 3 bases from J; junction bases left unmatched: 7. CDR1 and CDR2 (germline): SGHRS, YFSETQ. The CDR3 loop spans 14 amino acids. The CDR3 sequence: CASSGRDSIYEQYF. Here the CDR3 DNA reads TGCGCCAGCAGCGGCCGGGACAGTATCTACGAGCAGTACTTC.

This clonotype has just a few counts. This chain joins TRBV9 and TRBJ2-4; TRBD2 might be the D (6 bases). Trimming shortened V by 3 bases and J by 7 bases, and 11 bases separated the two germline ends. Germline V gene sequence: CDR1 SGDLS, CDR2 YYNGEE. This CDR3 contains 13 residues. The DNA for the CDR3 is TGTGCCAGCAGCGCGTGGAGGGGTAACATTCAGTACTTC. It translates to CASSAWRGNIQYF.

This clonotype was seen a handful of times. The CDR3 nucleotides are TGTGCCAGCACCTATTCGGGGACTGAAGCTTTCTTT. Protein product: CASTYSGTEAFF. The chain links TRBV18 to TRBJ1-1; D ambiguous. V was pared by 8 bases and J by 5 bases, with 12 bases between. In germline, CDR1 is KGHSH, CDR2 LQKENI. This CDR3 has 12 residues. The variable domain in full, completed from reference TRBV18 and TRBJ1-1, reads NAGVMQNPRHLVRRRGQEARLRCSPMKGHSHVYWYRQLPEEGLKFMVYLQKENIIDESGMPKERFSAEFPKEGPSILRIQQVVRGDSAAYFCASTYSGTEAFFGQGTRLTVV.

The CDR3 DNA reads TGTGCCAGTAGGACGGGACTAGCGGCGACCAATGAGCAGTTCTTC. Translated: CASRTGLAATNEQFF. This chain links TRBV19 with TRBJ2-1, with 11 bases matching TRBD2. CDR1 is LNHDA, CDR2 SQIVND, per germline (reference sequence). The CDR3 totals 15 residues. With V trimmed by 6 bases and J by 6 bases, 7 bases remained unmatched.

This clonotype turned up a few times. The chain carries TRBV15 and TRBJ1-5, with D perhaps TRBD1 (6 bases). CDR1 and CDR2 from the germline V gene are LNHNV and YYDKDF (reference sequence). This CDR3 has 18 amino acids. The V end lost 0 bases, the J end lost 0 bases, and 15 bases lay between the germline ends. CDR3 sequence (DNA): TGTGCCACCAGCAGAGATCGGACAGAACTCCTTAGCAATCAGCCCCAGCATTTT. It is translated as CATSRDRTELLSNQPQHF.

The rearrangement links TRBV20-1 to TRBJ2-7; perhaps TRBD2 as D (5 bases). The CDR3 runs 13 residues. Germline V gene sequence: CDR1 DFQATT, CDR2 SNEGSKA (reference sequence). With 5 bases removed from V and 6 bases from J, the gap between germline ends came to 17 bases. The CDR3 region is CSAPLLVYAEQYF. CDR3 nucleotide sequence: TGCAGTGCTCCGCTACTAGTGTACGCCGAGCAGTACTTC.

The rearrangement links TRBV10-3 to TRBJ2-1; 9 positions agree with TRBD2. Germline assignment: CDR1 ENHRY and CDR2 SYGVKD. The CDR3 is made up of 19 amino acids. Trimming at V came to 6 bases and at J to 0 bases, leaving 15 bases not matched to a gene. CDR3 nucleotides: TGTGCCATCAGGTTAGCGGGGGAACGGCATGGGAGCTCCTACAATGAGCAGTTCTTC. This translates into CAIRLAGERHGSSYNEQFF.

This clonotype appeared a few times. This chain uses TRBV28 with TRBJ2-5; 13 bases fit TRBD2. CDR3 size: 15 residues. Looked up from germline, CDR1 is MDHEN and CDR2 is SYDVKM. The V and J ends lost 4 bases and 5 bases, in that order; junction bases with no gene match: 4. CDR3 sequence reads: CASSSGLAGEETQYF. The CDR3 region has the DNA TGTGCCAGCAGTTCCGGACTAGCGGGAGAGGAGACCCAGTACTTC. The whole variable domain, filled in from reference TRBV28 and TRBJ2-5, reads DVKVTQSSRYLVKRTGEKVFLECVQDMDHENMFWYRQDPGLGLRLIYFSYDVKMKEKGDIPEGYSVSREKKERFSLILESASTNQTSMYLCASSSGLAGEETQYFGPGTRLLVL.

The chain recombines TRBV4-3 with TRBJ1-4; TRBD1 might be the D (6 bases). V lost 1 base to trimming and J lost 0 bases, with 9 bases between them. Looked up from germline, CDR1 is LGHNA and CDR2 is YSLEER. The CDR3 covers 16 residues. The CDR3 DNA sequence: TGCGCCAGCAGCCAAGCTCCAGGGGCAACTAATGAAAAACTGTTTTTT. Translation: CASSQAPGATNEKLFF.

This clonotype showed up many times. The rearrangement uses TRBV20-1 and TRBJ2-7, with TRBD1 identical over 7 bases. V dropped 4 bases and J dropped 2; count of bases not matched to a gene: 8. The CDR3 totals 14 residues. CDR1 is DFQATT and CDR2 is SNEGSKA in the germline V gene (reference sequence). This CDR3 reads CSANPPGQTYEQYF. CDR3 in DNA: TGCAGTGCTAACCCTCCGGGACAGACCTACGAGCAGTACTTC.

Concerning this clonotype: The junction does not match germline at one end; this may be a read error. This chain uses TRBV7-2 with TRBJ1-3; 7 nucleotides line up with TRBD1. The germline CDR1 and CDR2 sequences are SGHTA and FQGNSA. This CDR3 spans 11 amino acids. CDR3 residues: CASSLMGQPSF. The CDR3 nucleotides read TGTGCCAGCAGCTTAATGGGACAGCCGTCTTTT.

This clonotype appeared many times. V and J are TRBV29-1 and TRBJ2-5, with D perhaps matching TRBD1 or TRBD2 (5 bases each). The germline CDR1 and CDR2 sequences are SQVTM and ANQGSEA. This CDR3 region has 15 residues. V lost 4 bases, J lost 4 bases, and 19 bases lay in between. The CDR3 sequence is CSVGGGSTFRETQYF. CDR3 bases: TGCAGCGTTGGGGGCGGGTCTACCTTTCGAGAGACCCAGTACTTC.

The V and J genes are TRBV10-3 and TRBJ2-2, with a tentative D call TRBD1 (6 bases). CDR3 size: 15 residues. V lost 7 bases and J lost 2, with 14 bases in between. Per germline, CDR1 ENHRY and CDR2 SYGVKD. CDR3 residues: CAITGTSRNTGELFF. CDR3 bases: TGTGCCATCACCGGGACATCCAGAAACACCGGGGAGCTGTTTTTT.

This clonotype appeared a few times. This rearrangement joins TRBV6-5 to TRBJ1-1; no clear D gene. V was clipped by 2 bases and J by 3 bases, with 10 bases between them. The CDR3 extends over 14 amino acids. Germline V lookup: CDR1 MNHEY, CDR2 SVGAGI. CDR3 in amino acids: CASSYPPRDTEAFF. The CDR3 DNA sequence: TGTGCCAGCAGTTACCCGCCCCGGGACACTGAAGCTTTCTTT.

This clonotype showed up just a few times. The V call is TRBV28, the J call TRBJ2-1; 8 positions agree with TRBD1. The CDR3 is 13 amino acids. Germline-derived CDR1 and CDR2 are MDHEN and SYDVKM. Unmatched junction bases numbered 5, after V lost 8 bases and J lost 5 bases. This CDR3 reads CASRQGTNNEQFF. CDR3 sequence (DNA): TGTGCCAGCCGACAGGGGACGAACAATGAGCAGTTCTTC.

CDR3 nucleotide sequence: TGCAGTGCTTTTAGAGGGGAGACCCAGTACTTC. Protein sequence: CSAFRGETQYF. This chain joins TRBV20-1 and TRBJ2-5, with D maybe TRBD2 (5 bases). V lost 5 bases and J lost 5, with 9 bases in between. CDR1 is DFQATT, CDR2 SNEGSKA, per germline (reference sequence). The CDR3 extends over 11 amino acids.

In DNA, the CDR3 is TGCAGTGCCAGTCTGGGACTAGCGGGAGGTGAGCAGTTCTTC. It is translated as CSASLGLAGGEQFF. The V and J genes are TRBV20-1 and TRBJ2-1; 15 nucleotides line up with TRBD2. The CDR3 has 14 amino acids. V lost 6 bases to trimming and J lost 9 bases; unmatched junction nucleotides: 6. Germline loops: CDR1 DFQATT, CDR2 SNEGSKA (reference sequence).

CDR3 bases: TGTGCCAGCAGCTTTGGACAGGGAATTTACAATGAGCAGTTCTTC. This sequence encodes CASSFGQGIYNEQFF. The chain recombines TRBV11-2 with TRBJ2-1; TRBD1 matches 8 bases. The V gene's germline CDR1 is SGHAT and CDR2 FQNNGV. V shed 3 bases, J shed 4 bases, and the junction held 5 bases outside the gene matches. The CDR3 loop spans 15 amino acids.

This clonotype showed up many times. V is TRBV4-1 and J is TRBJ2-1; TRBD2 aligns across 7 bases. In germline, CDR1 is MGHRA, CDR2 YSYEKL. V lost 3 bases, J lost 6 bases, and 5 bases stayed unmatched. The CDR3 consists of 14 residues. The CDR3 region is CASSHSWGGNEQFF. In DNA form, the CDR3 reads TGCGCCAGCAGCCATTCTTGGGGGGGCAATGAGCAGTTCTTC.

This clonotype occurred many times. The gene calls are TRBV24-1 and TRBJ2-1; 9 positions agree with TRBD2. The V segment lost 5 bases and the J segment 8 bases; nucleotides outside the gene matches: 12. Germline-derived CDR1 and CDR2 are KGHDR and SFDVKD. The CDR3 consists of 16 residues. The CDR3 region is CATSGRGGRVAYEQFF. CDR3 in DNA: TGTGCCACCAGTGGGAGGGGCGGGAGGGTTGCCTATGAGCAGTTCTTC.

In this sample, this clonotype turned up a few times. For the CDR3, the DNA is TGTGCCAGCTCCCAATGGAGGGGACAAGGCACAGATACGCAGTATTTT. The encoded protein is CASSQWRGQGTDTQYF. The chain couples TRBV6-2 or TRBV6-3 to TRBJ2-3; D is perhaps TRBD1 or TRBD2 (6 bases each). Germline CDR1 is MNHEY and CDR2 is SVGEGT. The CDR3 loop spans 16 amino acids. Between the trimmed V and J ends, which lost 8 bases and 1 base, there was a span of 19 bases.

The gene calls are TRBV5-1 and TRBJ2-7, with 9 bases fitting TRBD2. The germline CDR1 and CDR2 sequences are SGHRS and YFSETQ. The J segment lost 6 bases and the V segment lost 5 bases, leaving 6 bases of the junction unmatched. The CDR3 runs to 13 residues. The CDR3 coding sequence is TGCGCCAGCAGTGGCGGGGGGGCCTTCGAGCAGTACTTC. It codes for CASSGGGAFEQYF.

This clonotype has more than one count but fewer than ten. This chain links TRBV6-1 with TRBJ1-4, with no clear D. Germline V lookup: CDR1 MNHNS, CDR2 SASEGT. V lost 7 bases, J lost 4 bases, and 19 bases lay in between. The CDR3 sequence is 16 residues long. The CDR3 protein is CASTLGHEGLNEKLFF. CDR3 sequence (DNA): TGTGCCAGCACCCTTGGCCACGAGGGCCTTAATGAAAAACTGTTTTTT.

This chain joins TRBV12-3 or TRBV12-4 and TRBJ2-1; the match to TRBD2 covers 7 bases. The J segment lost 12 bases and the V segment lost 3 bases, leaving 5 bases of the junction unmatched. The CDR3 runs 12 residues. CDR3 amino acids: CASSFRLALQFF. CDR3 DNA: TGTGCCAGCAGTTTCCGACTAGCTTTGCAGTTCTTC.

The rearrangement uses TRBV7-2 and TRBJ2-7; possibly TRBD2 for D (5 bases). CDR1 is SGHTA and CDR2 is FQGNSA in the germline V gene. Between the trimmed V and J ends, which lost 6 bases and 0 bases, there was a span of 9 bases. This CDR3 has 13 residues. The CDR3 protein is CASRWRNSYEQYF. CDR3 sequence (DNA): TGTGCCAGCAGATGGAGGAACTCCTACGAGCAGTACTTC.

In its sample, this clonotype was seen a few times. The V and J genes are TRBV5-1 and TRBJ2-3; 11 bases map to TRBD2. CDR1 and CDR2 from the germline V gene are SGHRS and YFSETQ. J lost 2 bases, V lost 2 bases, and 10 bases had no gene match. The CDR3 extends over 18 amino acids. CDR3 loop: CASSLLAGETFHTDTQYF. In DNA form, the CDR3 reads TGCGCCAGCAGCTTACTAGCGGGGGAAACCTTCCACACAGATACGCAGTATTTT.

Ten or more counts support this clonotype. V is TRBV7-8 and J is TRBJ2-2, with TRBD2 matching 10 bases. The length of the CDR3 is 17 residues. The J segment lost 5 bases and the V segment lost 5 bases, leaving 11 bases of the junction unmatched. Germline V gives CDR1 SGHVS, CDR2 FQNEAQ. The CDR3 DNA reads as TGTGCCAGCAGCCTTGGACTAGCGGAGAGGCGGACCGGGGAGCTGTTTTTT. Encoded protein: CASSLGLAERRTGELFF.

This clonotype was seen many times. The V and J genes are TRBV29-1 and TRBJ2-3; D is uncertain. CDR1 is SQVTM, CDR2 ANQGSEA, per germline. V was cut by 7 bases and J by 0 bases, with 11 bases left in between. The CDR3 is made up of 13 amino acids. The CDR3 region has the DNA TGCAGCGGTCGCGAGGCTAGCACAGATACGCAGTATTTT. Translating gives CSGREASTDTQYF.

The chain carries TRBV6-2 or TRBV6-3 and TRBJ2-1; tentatively, D is TRBD2 (6 bases). V gave up 7 bases and J gave up 1 base, with 8 bases separating them. Germline V gene data show CDR1 as MNHEY and CDR2 as SVGEGT. The CDR3 has 13 residues. CDR3 in amino acids: CASTGGSYNEQFF. CDR3 bases: TGTGCCAGCACCGGGGGTTCCTACAATGAGCAGTTCTTC.

This clonotype was seen many times. This chain uses TRBV7-2 with TRBJ2-7; D remains unclear. The CDR3 runs to 15 residues. Germline V gene sequence: CDR1 SGHTA, CDR2 FQGNSA. Deletions cut 3 bases from V and 2 bases from J, with 14 bases between. CDR3 sequence: CASSFGLPATYEQYF. Here the CDR3 DNA reads TGTGCCAGCAGCTTTGGCCTTCCCGCCACCTACGAGCAGTACTTC.